What follows is one T cell receptor beta chain and its context. Its specificity is unknown. This entry belongs to a study of shared clonotypes between healthy human individuals. Study background: Donor composition was a couple of women and three men, aged 18 to 49.

Sorted subsets were amplified in replicate PCRs using about 210 ng DNA, tens of thousands of T cell genomes. Per the study methods: There were no quality scores in the junction-only immunoSEQ sequences, so filtering differed. The data were produced by immunoSEQ multiplex PCR, yet TCRdb's version contains in-frame clones alone and is incomplete. The V and J calls and clone size are taken from that table; D and trimming were inferred from the DNA. The sample has around 1,100,000 clones; 60% to 80% are singletons. From germline, CDR1 is SQVTM and CDR2 ANQGSEA. This CDR3 region has 16 residues. V shed 6 bases and J 5 bases; nucleotides not matched to a gene: 9. Study findings and constraints: Donor scarcity curtailed the genetic and exposure-history diversity represented herein.

The sample was memory CD4+ T cells from PBMCs. Subset defined: CD45RA-negative fraction. The sequence was collected from a man aged 18 to 29 in good health. Some clones in this sample may be carry-over from other donors' samples. The chain recombines TRBV29-1 with TRBJ2-3; 15 nucleotides align to TRBD2. The CDR3 reads CSVGGTSGRTEDTQYF. Here the CDR3 DNA reads TGCAGCGTGGGGGGGACTAGCGGGAGGACCGAAGATACGCAGTATTTT.